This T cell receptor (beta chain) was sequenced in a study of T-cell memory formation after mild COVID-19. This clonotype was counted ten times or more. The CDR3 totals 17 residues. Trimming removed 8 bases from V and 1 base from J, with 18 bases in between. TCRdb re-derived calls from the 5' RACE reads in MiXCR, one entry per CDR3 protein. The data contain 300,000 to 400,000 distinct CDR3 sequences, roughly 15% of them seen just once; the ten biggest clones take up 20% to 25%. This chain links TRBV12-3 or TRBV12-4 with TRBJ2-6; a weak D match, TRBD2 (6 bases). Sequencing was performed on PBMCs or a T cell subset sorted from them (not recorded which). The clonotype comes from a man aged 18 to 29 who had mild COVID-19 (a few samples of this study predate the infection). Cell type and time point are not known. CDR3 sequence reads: CASGGGVRRSGANVLTF. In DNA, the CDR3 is TGTGCCAGCGGCGGCGGGGTTCGGAGGTCTGGGGCCAACGTCCTGACTTTC.